These 32 T cell receptor beta chains were sequenced from one sample in a study of blood T cells in healthy people across ages. A second PCR, run for roughly 7 to 11 cycles, used a sample-barcoded 5' primer plus a J-beta primer mix. TCRdb re-derived calls from the 5' RACE reads in MiXCR, one entry per CDR3 protein. The sample has about 1,400,000 distinct CDR3 sequences, around 55% seen once. The sample consisted of blood. Source of these receptors: a man younger than 35 in good health.

The rearrangement uses TRBV6-6 and TRBJ2-3; the D is unclear. Germline CDR1 and CDR2: MNHNY and SVGAGI (reference sequence). This CDR3 spans 13 amino acids. Trimming left V 5 bases short and J 8 bases short, with 14 bases between. The CDR3 DNA reads TGTGCCAGCAGTGACGAGCCTACTGGTACGCAGTATTTT. Its translation is CASSDEPTGTQYF.

This clonotype occurred a few times. The chain joins TRBV6-5 to TRBJ2-7; the match to TRBD1 covers 8 bases. CDR3 length: 14 residues. Per germline, CDR1 MNHEY and CDR2 SVGAGI. The V and J ends lost 4 bases and 2 bases, in that order; junction bases with no gene match: 4. The CDR3: CASSSDRGPYEQYF. CDR3 nucleotide sequence: TGTGCCAGCAGTTCCGACAGGGGCCCCTACGAGCAGTACTTC.

V and J are TRBV29-1 and TRBJ2-1; 14 nucleotides align to TRBD2. J was trimmed by 8 bases and V by 6 bases; bases with no gene match: 3. Germline assignment: CDR1 SQVTM and CDR2 ANQGSEA. The CDR3 totals 13 residues. The CDR3 DNA reads as TGCAGCGTCGGGACTAGCGGGGGAGATGAGCAGTTCTTC. It codes for CSVGTSGGDEQFF.

The gene calls are TRBV6-1 and TRBJ1-1; D perhaps matches TRBD1 (6 bases). The V gene's germline CDR1 is MNHNS and CDR2 SASEGT. V was clipped by 5 bases and J by 3 bases, with 10 bases between them. This CDR3 contains 13 residues. The CDR3 coding sequence is TGTGCCAGCAGTCCTCGACAGGACACTGAAGCTTTCTTT. The encoded protein is CASSPRQDTEAFF.

The rearrangement uses TRBV25-1 and TRBJ1-1; weak D call: TRBD1 (5 bases). Trimming pared 7 bases from V and 3 bases from J, leaving 12 bases between. Germline CDR1 is MGHDK and CDR2 is SYGVNS. CDR3 length equals 13 residues. The DNA for the CDR3 is TGTGCCAGCAATGGTGGGGCGGACACTGAAGCTTTCTTT. This codes for CASNGGADTEAFF.

This chain's CDR3 is CASSLVGTESWPQHF. In DNA, the CDR3 is TGCGCCAGCAGCCTAGTCGGGACAGAGTCTTGGCCCCAGCATTTT. The gene calls are TRBV4-1 and TRBJ1-5; 7 bases fit TRBD1. Germline V CDR1 and CDR2: MGHRA, YSYEKL. This CDR3 is 15 amino acids long. Losses at the gene ends were 4 bases for V and 9 bases for J; bases not matched to a gene: 12.

This clonotype was detected once. The rearrangement joins TRBV18 to TRBJ2-1; TRBD2 agrees at 14 bases. Germline-derived CDR1 and CDR2 are KGHSH and LQKENI. V was pared by 3 bases and J by 12 bases, with 10 bases of the junction left unmatched. The CDR3 has 16 amino acids. CDR3 protein: CASSPRTSGGSLGQFF. The CDR3 nucleotides are TGTGCCAGCTCACCCAGGACTAGCGGGGGGTCCCTTGGGCAGTTCTTC.

V usage is TRBV5-1 and J usage is TRBJ2-7; 10 positions agree with TRBD1. Germline V gives CDR1 SGHRS, CDR2 YFSETQ. The CDR3 covers 16 residues. The V gene end was trimmed by 5 bases and the J gene end by 2 bases; junction bases not matched to a gene: 10. The CDR3 sequence: CASSYRQGARTYEQYF. CDR3 nucleotides: TGCGCCAGCAGTTACCGACAGGGGGCAAGGACCTACGAGCAGTACTTC.

J is TRBJ2-7 and V is TRBV20-1, with D possibly being TRBD2 (6 bases). V lost 1 base and J 6 bases, leaving 16 bases between the germline ends. The germline gives CDR1 DFQATT, CDR2 SNEGSKA (reference sequence). The CDR3 extends over 14 amino acids. The CDR3, as DNA: TGCAGTGCTAGAGCCCGGGACTTCCCAGTCGAGCAGTACTTC. This gives the protein CSARARDFPVEQYF.

This clonotype was recorded a few times. The chain recombines TRBV7-2 with TRBJ2-3; 10 nucleotides align to TRBD2. The CDR3 is 18 amino acids. V was pared by 5 bases and J by 5 bases, with 16 bases of the junction left unmatched. CDR1 and CDR2 from the germline V gene are SGHTA and FQGNSA. CDR3 nucleotide sequence: TGTGCCAGCAGCCCAGGCCCCTTAGCGGGAGGTTACAGAGATACGCAGTATTTT. It translates to CASSPGPLAGGYRDTQYF.

The rearrangement uses TRBV12-3 or TRBV12-4 and TRBJ2-3; D uncertain. V lost 3 bases and J lost 2, with 12 bases in between. This CDR3 is 15 amino acids long. The DNA for the CDR3 is TGTGCCAGCAGTTTCAATCGTCGTATCACAGATACGCAGTATTTT. Protein sequence: CASSFNRRITDTQYF.

This clonotype was found once. This sequence joins TRBV12-3 or TRBV12-4 and TRBJ2-7, with D perhaps TRBD1 (5 bases). With 7 bases removed from V and 4 bases from J, the gap between germline ends came to 17 bases. The CDR3 length is 14 residues. The CDR3 is CASTRMDKAYEQYF. The CDR3 DNA reads as TGTGCCAGCACCCGGATGGACAAGGCTTACGAGCAGTACTTC.

The V and J genes are TRBV12-3 or TRBV12-4 and TRBJ2-3; D may be TRBD2 (6 bases). The CDR3 covers 15 residues. With 5 bases removed from V and 5 bases from J, the gap between germline ends came to 17 bases. For the CDR3, the DNA is TGTGCCAGCAGTATCGATGGGGGGAGTGTAGATACGCAGTATTTT. Encoded protein: CASSIDGGSVDTQYF.

The gene calls are TRBV9 and TRBJ1-2; D is undetermined. The germline V gene has CDR1 SGDLS and CDR2 YYNGEE. The ends were cut back, 0 bases at V and 4 bases at J, with 4 bases in the middle. The CDR3 totals 12 residues. The DNA of the CDR3 is TGTGCCAGCAGCGTAGGTCGCTATGGCTACACCTTC. Translated: CASSVGRYGYTF. The full variable domain, its missing parts supplied by reference TRBV9 and TRBJ1-2, is DSGVTQTPKHLITATGQRVTLRCSPRSGDLSVYWYQQSLDQGLQFLIQYYNGEERAKGNILERFSAQQFPDLHSELNLSSLELGDSALYFCASSVGRYGYTFGSGTRLTVV.

This chain connects TRBV4-1 to TRBJ1-2, with TRBD1 matching 7 bases. V trimming: 1 base; J trimming: 3 bases; junction bases outside the gene matches: 8. CDR1 and CDR2 (germline): MGHRA, YSYEKL. This CDR3 region has 16 residues. CDR3 residues: CASSQGQGLGDYGYTF. Written as DNA, the CDR3 is TGCGCCAGCAGCCAAGGACAGGGCCTAGGGGACTATGGCTACACCTTC.

The chain joins TRBV20-1 to TRBJ2-2, with D unresolved. The germline V gene encodes CDR1 DFQATT and CDR2 SNEGSKA (reference sequence). V was trimmed by 4 bases and J by 8 bases, leaving 11 bases between them. The CDR3 runs to 12 residues. The CDR3 loop is CSATTYVGELFF. CDR3 DNA sequence: TGCAGTGCTACTACTTATGTGGGGGAGCTGTTTTTT.

This clonotype occurred a few times. The chain carries TRBV7-2 and TRBJ2-6; D call uncertain. Germline assignment: CDR1 SGHTA and CDR2 FQGNSA. Trimming pared 4 bases from V and 1 base from J, leaving 11 bases between. The CDR3 is made up of 16 amino acids. The CDR3, as DNA: TGTGCCAGCAGCTCCCGAGACAAGTCTGGGGCCAACGTCCTGACTTTC. It yields the protein CASSSRDKSGANVLTF.

This chain joins TRBV28 and TRBJ2-5; 7 nucleotides align to TRBD2. Germline-derived CDR1 and CDR2 are MDHEN and SYDVKM. The J segment lost 12 bases and the V segment lost 7 bases, leaving 11 bases of the junction unmatched. CDR3 length: 12 amino acids. CDR3 sequence reads: CASTDNRDYEYF. The CDR3 nucleotides read TGTGCCAGCACCGATAACCGGGACTATGAGTACTTC.

This chain uses TRBV6-1 with TRBJ2-3; no clear D gene. Germline V gives CDR1 MNHNS, CDR2 SASEGT. The CDR3 is 13 residues long. V shed 7 bases and J shed 2 bases, with 10 bases lying between them. This chain's CDR3 is CASTADPTDTQYF. Written as DNA, the CDR3 is TGTGCCAGCACTGCGGACCCCACAGATACGCAGTATTTT.

The chain is built from TRBV12-3 or TRBV12-4 and TRBJ2-7, with 12 bases aligning to TRBD2. The CDR3 runs to 16 residues. V lost 3 bases, J lost 4 bases, and 7 bases stayed unmatched. As DNA, the CDR3 is TGTGCCAGCAGTTTCGGACTAGCGGGAATGGCGTACGAGCAGTACTTC. Its protein is CASSFGLAGMAYEQYF.

This clonotype was detected once. This sequence joins TRBV20-1 and TRBJ2-7; 8 bases align to TRBD2. The V segment lost 6 bases and the J segment 6 bases; nucleotides outside the gene matches: 10. The CDR3 has 13 amino acids. The germline V gene has CDR1 DFQATT and CDR2 SNEGSKA (reference sequence). CDR3 region: CSAPSGGRPEQYF. In nucleotides, the CDR3 is TGCAGTGCCCCGTCGGGAGGGAGGCCCGAGCAGTACTTC.

This clonotype was detected ten times or more. The chain combines TRBV7-9 with TRBJ1-2; D gene ambiguous. The V end lost 5 bases, the J end lost 4 bases, and 11 bases lay between the germline ends. The V gene's germline CDR1 is SEHNR and CDR2 FQNEAQ (reference sequence). The CDR3 is 13 amino acids. The DNA for the CDR3 is TGTGCCAGCAGCCGGACGGATTCCTATGGCTACACCTTC. Its translation: CASSRTDSYGYTF.

This clonotype was found a few times. V is TRBV11-2 and J is TRBJ2-3; D gene uncertain. V was trimmed by 5 bases and J by 6 bases, leaving 12 bases between them. Germline V gene lookup returns CDR1 SGHAT and CDR2 FQNNGV. The CDR3 is made up of 13 amino acids. As DNA, the CDR3 is TGTGCCAGCAGCACGACGCAGTCGGATACGCAGTATTTT. Protein product: CASSTTQSDTQYF.

The rearrangement links TRBV25-1 to TRBJ2-1, with D unresolved. The J call may be in error: the DNA end matches TRBJ2-7 better. The CDR3 has 14 amino acids. Germline CDR1 MGHDK, CDR2 SYGVNS. CDR3 loop: CASSENHPAYEQYF. For the CDR3, the DNA is TGTGCCAGCAGTGAAAATCATCCAGCCTACGAGCAGTACTTC.

This rearrangement joins TRBV7-9 to TRBJ1-1, with 7 bases that match TRBD1. CDR1 SEHNR and CDR2 FQNEAQ come from the germline V gene (reference sequence). The length of the CDR3 is 13 residues. The V and J ends lost 9 bases and 4 bases, in that order; junction bases with no gene match: 8. CDR3 residues: CASLQGWSTEAFF. The DNA of the CDR3 is TGTGCCAGTCTACAGGGGTGGAGCACTGAAGCTTTCTTT.

The rearrangement uses TRBV12-3 or TRBV12-4 and TRBJ2-6, with D unresolved. This CDR3 is built from 12 residues. Trimming shortened V by 2 bases and J by 10 bases, and 6 bases separated the two germline ends. CDR3 in DNA: TGTGCCAGCAGTTTACCGGAAAACGTCCTGACTTTC. The encoded protein is CASSLPENVLTF.

This clonotype has only a few counts. The chain has TRBV20-1 and TRBJ2-3; tentatively, D is TRBD1 (6 bases). Germline CDR1 and CDR2: DFQATT and SNEGSKA (reference sequence). V was trimmed by 0 bases and J by 2 bases, leaving 9 bases between them. The CDR3 spans 14 residues. CDR3 region: CSARDWGLTDTQYF. The CDR3 DNA reads as TGCAGTGCTAGAGATTGGGGGCTCACAGATACGCAGTATTTT.

This clonotype was seen only once. This chain uses TRBV28 with TRBJ1-2; no reliable D call. From germline, CDR1 is MDHEN and CDR2 SYDVKM. V shed 3 bases and J shed 4 bases, with 9 bases lying between them. The CDR3 extends over 13 amino acids. CDR3 bases: TGTGCCAGCAGTTTTACTGACCCCTATGGCTACACCTTC. As protein: CASSFTDPYGYTF.

The chain is built from TRBV4-1 and TRBJ2-2; TRBD2 aligns across 8 bases. The CDR3 is made up of 16 amino acids. Germline loops: CDR1 MGHRA, CDR2 YSYEKL. V lost 3 bases to trimming and J lost 6 bases; unmatched junction nucleotides: 9. The CDR3 region has the DNA TGCGCCAGCAGCCAGGCCTTGGGACTAGTACCCGGGGAGCTGTTTTTT. Translating it yields CASSQALGLVPGELFF.

The chain uses TRBV4-3 and TRBJ2-4, with no clear D. Trimming took off 0 bases at V and 7 bases at J, with 16 bases between the two ends. The CDR3 has 16 residues. Germline assignment: CDR1 LGHNA and CDR2 YSLEER. In DNA form, the CDR3 reads TGCGCCAGCAGCCAAGAAGAGTTCGGACGGCTTAACATTCAGTACTTC. Translated, it gives CASSQEEFGRLNIQYF.

The chain has TRBV4-1 and TRBJ1-2; D is ambiguous. V lost 0 bases, J lost 1 base, and 6 bases lay in between. The germline CDR1 and CDR2 sequences are MGHRA and YSYEKL. CDR3 length: 14 amino acids. CDR3 nucleotide sequence: TGCGCCAGCAGCCAAGAGCACAATAACTATGGCTACACCTTC. Translating gives CASSQEHNNYGYTF.

This clonotype was detected a few times. The chain couples TRBV20-1 to TRBJ2-1; D is possibly TRBD2 (6 bases). This CDR3 spans 15 amino acids. Germline CDR1 reads DFQATT; CDR2 reads SNEGSKA (reference sequence). The V gene lost 2 bases and the J gene lost 4 bases, with 15 bases spanning the gap. CDR3 bases: TGCAGTGCTAGATCCCGGTGGACTACTTACAATGAGCAGTTCTTC. This translates into CSARSRWTTYNEQFF.